This T cell receptor beta chain emerged from a study of blood T cells in healthy people across ages. As for the study in general: Template-switching capture recovered about one barcoded beta molecule per two T cells.

Findings and limits, study-wide: The unknown donor CMV status may have confounded expanded clonotype changes. More naive CD4+ cells and higher diversity were found in long-lived than in aged donors.

Then a second PCR, running about 6 to 12 cycles, was carried out with a sample-barcoded 5' primer and a J-beta primer mix. In TCRdb, the 5' RACE reads were re-called with MiXCR into one record per CDR3 protein. The sample gives over 1,200,000 distinct CDR3 sequences, roughly 64% of which show up once; over 5.5% is in the top ten. Donors were healthy Caucasian individuals from Russia aged about 6 to 90. There are a few counts of this clonotype. As yet, its antigen is unknown. The CDR3 runs 16 residues. V lost 2 bases, J lost 3 bases, and 14 bases lay in between. Germline loops: CDR1 LGHDT, CDR2 YNNKEL (reference sequence).

The sequence was collected from a man aged 18-30 years in good health. The rearrangement links TRBV3-1 to TRBJ2-1; the D gene could be TRBD1 or TRBD2 (5 bases each). Material for sequencing was blood. The CDR3 region is CASSQKAGTGYNEQFF. CDR3 nucleotide sequence: TGTGCCAGCAGCCAAAAGGCCGGGACCGGCTACAATGAGCAGTTCTTC.